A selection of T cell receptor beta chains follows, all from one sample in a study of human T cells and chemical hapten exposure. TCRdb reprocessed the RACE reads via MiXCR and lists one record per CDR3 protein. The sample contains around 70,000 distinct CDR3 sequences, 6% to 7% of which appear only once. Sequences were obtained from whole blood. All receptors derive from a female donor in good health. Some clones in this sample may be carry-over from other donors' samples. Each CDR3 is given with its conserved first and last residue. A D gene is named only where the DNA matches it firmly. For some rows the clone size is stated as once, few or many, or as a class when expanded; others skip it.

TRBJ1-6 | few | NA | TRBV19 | CASSIGHSMGAPLHF | TGTGCCAGTAGTATAGGGCACAGCATGGGAGCACCCCTCCACTTT
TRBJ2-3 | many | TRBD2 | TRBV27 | CASSPSGSGGGTDTQYF | TGTGCCAGCAGTCCCTCCGGATCGGGAGGAGGCACAGATACGCAGTATTTT
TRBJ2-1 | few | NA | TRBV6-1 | CASIKRRVSEQFF | TGTGCCAGCATAAAAAGGCGGGTCTCGGAGCAGTTCTTC
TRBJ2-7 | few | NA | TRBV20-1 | CSARRSAYEQYF | TGCAGTGCTAGACGCTCCGCCTACGAGCAGTACTTC
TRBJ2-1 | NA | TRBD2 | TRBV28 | CASSLLAGGNYNEQFF | TGTGCCAGCAGTTTACTAGCGGGAGGTAACTACAATGAGCAGTTCTTC
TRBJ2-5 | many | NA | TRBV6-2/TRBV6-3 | CASSLFRETQYF | TGTGCCAGCAGTCTCTTCCGGGAGACCCAGTACTTC
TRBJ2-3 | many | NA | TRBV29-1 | CSAVPGFEVDTQYF | TGCAGCGCCGTGCCGGGGTTCGAGGTTGATACGCAGTATTTT
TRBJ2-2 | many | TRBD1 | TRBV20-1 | CSARAQGTGISGELFF | TGCAGTGCTAGAGCCCAGGGGACAGGGATCTCCGGGGAGCTGTTTTTT
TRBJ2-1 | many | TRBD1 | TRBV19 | CASSMDRGLSYNEQFF | TGTGCCAGTAGTATGGACAGGGGGCTTTCCTACAATGAGCAGTTCTTC
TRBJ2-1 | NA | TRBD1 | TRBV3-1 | CASSLGRDREGDEQFF | TGTGCCAGCAGCCTAGGCCGGGACAGGGAGGGCGATGAGCAGTTCTTC
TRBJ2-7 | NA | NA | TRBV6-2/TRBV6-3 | CASWGLNHYEQYF | TGTGCCAGTTGGGGCCTGAACCATTACGAGCAGTACTTC
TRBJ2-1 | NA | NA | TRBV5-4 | CASSLGRGSSYNEQFF | TGTGCCAGCAGCTTGGGAAGGGGGAGCTCCTACAATGAGCAGTTCTTC
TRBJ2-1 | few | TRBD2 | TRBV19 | CASSSGRSQFF | TGTGCCAGTAGTAGCGGGAGAAGTCAGTTCTTC
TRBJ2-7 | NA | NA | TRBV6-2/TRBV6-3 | CASSYFLDAYEQYF | TGTGCCAGCAGTTACTTTTTGGACGCCTACGAGCAGTACTTC
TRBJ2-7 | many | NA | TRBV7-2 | CASSLEGGPSYEQYF | TGTGCCAGCAGCTTAGAGGGGGGCCCCTCCTACGAGCAGTACTTC
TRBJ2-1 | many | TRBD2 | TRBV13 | CASSPQSGRRGEQFF | TGTGCCAGCAGCCCCCAGAGCGGGAGAAGGGGTGAGCAGTTCTTC
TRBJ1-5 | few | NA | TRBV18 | CASSRGKGVNQPQHF | TGTGCCAGCTCACGGGGTAAGGGCGTCAATCAGCCCCAGCATTTT
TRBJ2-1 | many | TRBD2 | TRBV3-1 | CASSLEGLAESSYNEQFF | TGTGCCAGCAGCCTCGAGGGACTAGCGGAGTCTTCCTACAATGAGCAGTTCTTC
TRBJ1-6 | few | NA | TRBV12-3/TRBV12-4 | CASSLLGSPLHF | TGTGCCAGCAGTTTGTTGGGCTCACCCCTCCACTTT
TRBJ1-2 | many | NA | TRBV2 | CASSSDGAYGYTF | TGTGCCAGCAGTTCCGACGGGGCGTATGGCTACACCTTC
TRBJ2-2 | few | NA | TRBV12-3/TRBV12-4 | CASSLLDRAPGELFF | TGTGCCAGCAGTTTACTAGATAGGGCCCCCGGGGAGCTGTTTTTT
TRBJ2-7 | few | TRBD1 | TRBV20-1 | CSAETPGQRSYEQYF | TGCAGTGCGGAAACTCCGGGACAGCGCTCCTACGAGCAGTACTTC
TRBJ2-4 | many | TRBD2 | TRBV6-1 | CASSDGLAGNIQYF | TGTGCCAGCAGTGACGGACTAGCGGGAAACATTCAGTACTTC
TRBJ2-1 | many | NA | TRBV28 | CASRSNSYNEQFF | TGTGCCAGCAGATCTAACTCCTACAATGAGCAGTTCTTC
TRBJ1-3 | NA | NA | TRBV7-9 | CASSLGTGNTIYF | TGTGCCAGCAGCTTGGGAACTGGAAACACCATATATTTT
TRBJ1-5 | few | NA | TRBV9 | CASSVGGTSNQPQHF | TGTGCCAGCAGCGTAGGAGGTACTAGCAATCAGCCCCAGCATTTT
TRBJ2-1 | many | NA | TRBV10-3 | CAIKGSWSLTDEQFF | TGTGCCATCAAGGGCTCTTGGTCCCTCACCGATGAGCAGTTCTTC
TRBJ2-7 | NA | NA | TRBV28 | CASSFLYEQYF | TGTGCCAGCAGTTTCCTATACGAGCAGTACTTC
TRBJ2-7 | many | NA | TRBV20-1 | CSARLANYEQYF | TGCAGTGCTAGACTAGCGAACTACGAGCAGTACTTC
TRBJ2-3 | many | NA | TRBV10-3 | CAQPLGRADTQYF | TGTGCCCAACCCCTCGGAAGGGCAGATACGCAGTATTTT
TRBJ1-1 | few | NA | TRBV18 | CASSPGAHTEAFF | TGTGCCAGCTCACCAGGGGCGCACACTGAAGCTTTCTTT
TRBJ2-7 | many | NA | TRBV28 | CASSLIGGSYEQYF | TGTGCCAGCAGTTTGATTGGGGGCTCCTACGAGCAGTACTTC
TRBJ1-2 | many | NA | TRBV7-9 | CASSSDFGGGYGYTF | TGTGCCAGCAGCTCTGATTTTGGAGGCGGCTATGGCTACACCTTC
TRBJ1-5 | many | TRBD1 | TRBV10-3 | CAIRQGVNQPQHF | TGTGCCATAAGACAGGGAGTCAATCAGCCCCAGCATTTT
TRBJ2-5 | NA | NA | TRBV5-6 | CASRKGGYEETQYF | TGTGCCAGCAGAAAAGGGGGGTACGAAGAGACCCAGTACTTC
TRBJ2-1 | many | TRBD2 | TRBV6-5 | CASSYVTPGGLAGFNEQFF | TGTGCCAGCAGTTACGTGACCCCCGGGGGACTAGCGGGATTCAATGAGCAGTTCTTC
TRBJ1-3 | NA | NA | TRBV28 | CASTPGGLGTIYF | TGTGCCAGCACCCCCGGAGGGCTGGGCACCATATATTTT
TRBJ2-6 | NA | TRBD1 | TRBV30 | CAWVTGAGANVLTF | TGTGCCTGGGTTACAGGGGCCGGGGCCAACGTCCTGACTTTC